This T cell receptor beta chain was sequenced for a study of blood T cell repertoires in COVID-19. About the research overall: Both acute and convalescent COVID-19 samples were obtained from the United States, Italy and Spain. PBMCs, B-cell-depleted T cells, or T cells were the source of the cDNA or gDNA that made up the material.

CDR3 length: 13 amino acids. Germline loops: CDR1 SGHRS, CDR2 YFSETQ. V shed 1 base and J shed 5 bases, with 9 bases lying between them. As processed by the authors: Scientists estimated how many nucleated cells there were by amplifying reference gene primers. Some clones are missing from TCRdb's copy, which holds only in-frame ones; the method was immunoSEQ multiplex PCR. V, J and clone size derive from that table, while D and trimming were established from the DNA sequence. The sample lists roughly 250,000 clones; 85% to 90% were seen once. The material sequenced was peripheral blood. J is TRBJ1-2 and V is TRBV5-1, with D perhaps TRBD1 (5 bases). This clonotype was obtained from a woman aged 40-49 years with acute or convalescent COVID-19. CDR3 loop: CASSLTGEYGYTF. In DNA form, the CDR3 reads TGCGCCAGCAGCTTGACGGGGGAATATGGCTACACCTTC.